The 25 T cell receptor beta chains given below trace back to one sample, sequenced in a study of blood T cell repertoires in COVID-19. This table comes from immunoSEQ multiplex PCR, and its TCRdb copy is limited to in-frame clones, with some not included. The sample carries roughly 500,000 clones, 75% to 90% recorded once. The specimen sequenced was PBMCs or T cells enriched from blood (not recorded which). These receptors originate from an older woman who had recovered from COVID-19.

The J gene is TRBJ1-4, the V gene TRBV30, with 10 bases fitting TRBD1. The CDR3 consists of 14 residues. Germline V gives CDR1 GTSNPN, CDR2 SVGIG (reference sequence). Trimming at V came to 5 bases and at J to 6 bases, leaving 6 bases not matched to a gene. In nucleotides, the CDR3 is TGTGCCTGGTCCGACAGGGGGCGGCATGAAAAACTGTTTTTT. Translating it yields CAWSDRGRHEKLFF.

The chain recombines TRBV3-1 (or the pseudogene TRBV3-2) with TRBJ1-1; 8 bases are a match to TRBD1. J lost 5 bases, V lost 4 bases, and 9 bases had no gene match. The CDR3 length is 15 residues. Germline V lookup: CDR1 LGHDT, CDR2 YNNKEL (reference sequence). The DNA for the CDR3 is TGTGCCAGCAGCCCATGGAATACAGGGGGGACTGAAGCTTTCTTT. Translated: CASSPWNTGGTEAFF.

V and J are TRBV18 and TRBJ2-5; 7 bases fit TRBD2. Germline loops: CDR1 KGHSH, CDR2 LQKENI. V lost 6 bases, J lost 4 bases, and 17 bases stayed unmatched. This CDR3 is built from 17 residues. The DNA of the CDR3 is TGTGCCAGCTCGCCCCCCCGTCGGGGTTCGGGAGGAGAGACCCAGTACTTC. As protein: CASSPPRRGSGGETQYF.

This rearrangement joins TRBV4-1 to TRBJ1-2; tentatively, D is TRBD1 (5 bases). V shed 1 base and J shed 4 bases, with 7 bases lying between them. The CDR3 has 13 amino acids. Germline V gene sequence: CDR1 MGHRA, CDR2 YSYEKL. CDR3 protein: CASSQADSYGYTF. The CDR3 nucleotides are TGCGCCAGCAGCCAAGCCGACAGCTATGGCTACACCTTC.

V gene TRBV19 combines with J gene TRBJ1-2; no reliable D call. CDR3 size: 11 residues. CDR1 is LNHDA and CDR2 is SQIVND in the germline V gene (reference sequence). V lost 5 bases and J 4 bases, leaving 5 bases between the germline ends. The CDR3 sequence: CASSRGYGYTF. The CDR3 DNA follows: TGTGCCAGTAGTCGGGGCTATGGCTACACCTTC.

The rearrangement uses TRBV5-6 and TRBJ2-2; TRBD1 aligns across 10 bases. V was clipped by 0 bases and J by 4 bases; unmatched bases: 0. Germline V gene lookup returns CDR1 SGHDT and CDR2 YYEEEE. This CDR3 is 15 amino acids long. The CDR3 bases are TGTGCCAGCAGCTTGGGGGACAGGGGCACCGGGGAGCTGTTTTTT. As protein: CASSLGDRGTGELFF.

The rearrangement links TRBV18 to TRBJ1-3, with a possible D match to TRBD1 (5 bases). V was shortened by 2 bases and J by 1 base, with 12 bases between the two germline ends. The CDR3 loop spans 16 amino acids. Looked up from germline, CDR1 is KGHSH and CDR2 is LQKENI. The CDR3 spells CASSPSIGASGNTIYF. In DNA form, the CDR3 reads TGTGCCAGCTCACCATCCATAGGGGCGTCTGGAAACACCATATATTTT.

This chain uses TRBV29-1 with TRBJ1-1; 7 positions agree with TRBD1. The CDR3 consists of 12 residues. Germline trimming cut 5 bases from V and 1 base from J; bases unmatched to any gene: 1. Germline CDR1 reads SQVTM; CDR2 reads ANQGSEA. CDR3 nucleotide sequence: TGCAGCGTTCACAGGGGGAACACTGAAGCTTTCTTT. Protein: CSVHRGNTEAFF.

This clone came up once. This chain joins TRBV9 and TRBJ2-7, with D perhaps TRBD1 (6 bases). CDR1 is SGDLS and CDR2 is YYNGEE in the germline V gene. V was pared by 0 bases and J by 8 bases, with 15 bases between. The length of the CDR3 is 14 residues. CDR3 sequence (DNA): TGTGCCAGCAGCGTAGATTGGGACAACCGCCAGCAGTACTTC. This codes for CASSVDWDNRQQYF.

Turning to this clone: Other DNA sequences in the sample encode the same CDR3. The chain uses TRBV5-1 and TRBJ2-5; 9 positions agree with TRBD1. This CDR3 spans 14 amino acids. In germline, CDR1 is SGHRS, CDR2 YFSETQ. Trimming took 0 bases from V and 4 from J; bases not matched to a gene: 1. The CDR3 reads CASSLAGQGETQYF. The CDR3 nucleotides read TGCGCCAGCAGCTTGGCGGGACAGGGAGAGACCCAGTACTTC.

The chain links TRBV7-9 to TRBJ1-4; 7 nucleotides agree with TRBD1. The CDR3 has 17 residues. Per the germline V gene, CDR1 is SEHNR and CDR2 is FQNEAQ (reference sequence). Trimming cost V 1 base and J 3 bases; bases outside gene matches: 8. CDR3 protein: CASSLVALGTANEKLFF. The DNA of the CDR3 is TGTGCCAGCAGCTTAGTGGCTCTCGGGACAGCTAATGAAAAACTGTTTTTT.

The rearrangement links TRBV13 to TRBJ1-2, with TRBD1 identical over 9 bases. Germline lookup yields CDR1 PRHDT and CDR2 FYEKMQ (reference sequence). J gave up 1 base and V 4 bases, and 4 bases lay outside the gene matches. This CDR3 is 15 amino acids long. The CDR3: CASSYRDRVNYGYTF. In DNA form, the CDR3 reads TGTGCCAGCAGCTATCGGGACAGGGTTAACTATGGCTACACCTTC.

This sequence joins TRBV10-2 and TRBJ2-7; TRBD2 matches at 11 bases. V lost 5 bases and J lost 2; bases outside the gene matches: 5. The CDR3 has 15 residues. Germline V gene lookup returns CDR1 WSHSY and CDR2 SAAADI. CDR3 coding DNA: TGCGCCAGCAGTTTACTAGCGGGGGCCACCTACGAGCAGTACTTC. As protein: CASSLLAGATYEQYF.

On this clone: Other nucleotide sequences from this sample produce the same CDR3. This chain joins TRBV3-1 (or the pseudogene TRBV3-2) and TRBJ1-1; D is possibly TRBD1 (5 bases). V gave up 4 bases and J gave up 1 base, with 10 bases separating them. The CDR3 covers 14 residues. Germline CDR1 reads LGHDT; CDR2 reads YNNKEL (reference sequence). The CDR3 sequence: CASSLGTGNTEAFF. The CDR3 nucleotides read TGTGCCAGCAGCCTCGGCACAGGGAACACTGAAGCTTTCTTT.

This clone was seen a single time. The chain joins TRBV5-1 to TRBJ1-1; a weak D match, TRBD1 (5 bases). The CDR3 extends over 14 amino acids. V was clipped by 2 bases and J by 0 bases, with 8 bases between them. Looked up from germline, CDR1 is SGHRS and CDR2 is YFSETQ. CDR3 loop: CASSLQAMNTEAFF. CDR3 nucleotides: TGCGCCAGCAGCTTACAGGCCATGAACACTGAAGCTTTCTTT.

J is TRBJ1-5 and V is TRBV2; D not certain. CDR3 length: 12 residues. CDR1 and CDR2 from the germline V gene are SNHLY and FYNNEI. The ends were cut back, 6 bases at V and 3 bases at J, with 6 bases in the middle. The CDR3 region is CASRQPNQPQHF. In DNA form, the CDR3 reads TGTGCCAGCAGACAGCCCAATCAGCCCCAGCATTTT.

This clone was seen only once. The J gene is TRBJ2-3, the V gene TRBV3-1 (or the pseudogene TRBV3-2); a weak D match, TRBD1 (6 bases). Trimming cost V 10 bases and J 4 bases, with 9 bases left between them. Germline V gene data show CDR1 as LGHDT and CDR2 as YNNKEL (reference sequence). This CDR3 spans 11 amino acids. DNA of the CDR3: TGTGCCATTAGACAGGCAGATACGCAGTATTTT. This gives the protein CAIRQADTQYF.

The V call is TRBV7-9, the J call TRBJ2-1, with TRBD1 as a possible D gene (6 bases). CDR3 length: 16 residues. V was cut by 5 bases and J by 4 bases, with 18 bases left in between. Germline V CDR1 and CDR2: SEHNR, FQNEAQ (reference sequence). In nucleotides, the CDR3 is TGTGCCAGCAGCCCTTTTCACAGGGAACTTTACAATGAGCAGTTCTTC. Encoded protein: CASSPFHRELYNEQFF.

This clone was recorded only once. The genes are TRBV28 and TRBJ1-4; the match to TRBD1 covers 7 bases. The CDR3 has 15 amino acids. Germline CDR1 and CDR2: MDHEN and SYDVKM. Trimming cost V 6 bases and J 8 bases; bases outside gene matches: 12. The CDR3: CASSPTGQEYEKLFF. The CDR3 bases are TGTGCCAGCAGCCCGACAGGGCAAGAATACGAAAAACTGTTTTTT.

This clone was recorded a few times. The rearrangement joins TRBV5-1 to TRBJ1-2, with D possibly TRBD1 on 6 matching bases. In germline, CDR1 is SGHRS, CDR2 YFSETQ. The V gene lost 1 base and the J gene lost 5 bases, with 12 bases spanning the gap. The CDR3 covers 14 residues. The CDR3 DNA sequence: TGCGCCAGCAGCTTGAACAGGGCCGAGTATGGCTACACCTTC. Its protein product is CASSLNRAEYGYTF.

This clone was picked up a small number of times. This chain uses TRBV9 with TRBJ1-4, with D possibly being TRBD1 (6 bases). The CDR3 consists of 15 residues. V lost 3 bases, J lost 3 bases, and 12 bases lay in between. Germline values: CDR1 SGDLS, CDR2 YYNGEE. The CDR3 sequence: CASSGEQGPNEKLFF. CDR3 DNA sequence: TGTGCCAGCAGCGGCGAACAGGGCCCTAATGAAAAACTGTTTTTT.

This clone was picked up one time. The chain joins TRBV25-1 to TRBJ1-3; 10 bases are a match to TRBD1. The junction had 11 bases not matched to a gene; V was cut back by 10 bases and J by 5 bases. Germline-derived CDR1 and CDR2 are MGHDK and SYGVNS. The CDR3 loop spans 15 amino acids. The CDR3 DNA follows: TGTGCCACCCAGGGACAGGGGAATTTAAGAAACACCATATATTTT. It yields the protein CATQGQGNLRNTIYF.

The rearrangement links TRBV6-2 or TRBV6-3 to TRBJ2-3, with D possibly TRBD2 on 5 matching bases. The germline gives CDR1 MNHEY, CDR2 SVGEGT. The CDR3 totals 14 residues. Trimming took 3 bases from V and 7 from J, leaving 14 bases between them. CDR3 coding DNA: TGTGCCAGCAGTTATGGGGAGTCCGGGTATACGCAGTATTTT. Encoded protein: CASSYGESGYTQYF.

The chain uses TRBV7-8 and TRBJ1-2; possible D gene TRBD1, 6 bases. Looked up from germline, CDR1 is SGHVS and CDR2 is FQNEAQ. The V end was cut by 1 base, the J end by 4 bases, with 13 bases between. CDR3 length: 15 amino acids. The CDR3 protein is CASSLGRGKAYGYTF. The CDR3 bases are TGTGCCAGCAGCTTAGGAAGGGGGAAGGCCTATGGCTACACCTTC.

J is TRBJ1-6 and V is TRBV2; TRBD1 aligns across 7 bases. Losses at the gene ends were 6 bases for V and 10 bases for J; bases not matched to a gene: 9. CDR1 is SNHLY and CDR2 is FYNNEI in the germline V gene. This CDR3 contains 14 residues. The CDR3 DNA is TGTGCCAGCAGGGGGACAGTTGTTAGATCACCCCTCCACTTT. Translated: CASRGTVVRSPLHF.